These 2 T cell receptor beta chains share one sample of origin, sequenced in a study of blood T cell repertoires in COVID-19. The repertoire was sequenced with immunoSEQ multiplex PCR; TCRdb's copy has only in-frame clones and lacks some. The table shows roughly 250,000 clones, with approximately 86% occurring only once. Sample: PBMCs or T cells enriched from blood (not recorded which). Every receptor here comes from a woman in her 30s with acute COVID-19.

V and J are TRBV9 and TRBJ2-1; tentatively, D is TRBD2 (7 bases). The germline V gene encodes CDR1 SGDLS and CDR2 YYNGEE. V shed 0 bases and J shed 5 bases, with 15 bases lying between them. CDR3 size: 16 residues. The CDR3 DNA sequence: TGTGCCAGCAGCGTAGGAGGGGGGCTAGCGGACAATGAGCAGTTCTTC. Translated, it gives CASSVGGGLADNEQFF.

The chain links TRBV28 to TRBJ1-1, with 11 bases that match TRBD1. This CDR3 is built from 14 residues. Germline lookup yields CDR1 MDHEN and CDR2 SYDVKM. J was trimmed by 9 bases and V by 5 bases; bases with no gene match: 8. CDR3 region: CASSLGGTGGQAFF. The CDR3 DNA reads as TGTGCCAGCAGTCTTGGCGGGACAGGGGGACAAGCTTTCTTT. Drawing the rest from reference TRBV28 and TRBJ1-1, the complete variable domain is DVKVTQSSRYLVKRTGEKVFLECVQDMDHENMFWYRQDPGLGLRLIYFSYDVKMKEKGDIPEGYSVSREKKERFSLILESASTNQTSMYLCASSLGGTGGQAFFGQGTRLTVV.